Listed here are 19 T cell receptor beta chains from one sample, sequenced in a study of CD8+ T cells in alopecia areata (dated by TCRdb to between 2018 and 2020). Preparation of the library involved the immunoSEQ multiplex PCR assay. RNA was extracted from all samples and reverse transcribed into cDNA as template for TCR sequencing. TCRdb limited this immuneACCESS table to in-frame rearrangements with V and J called. A share of clones is missing; checked studies link under half to unresolved V genes, and the rest is unexplained. The sample table records about 210,000 clones; less than 65% of these occur just once. The top ten clonotypes cover around 3.9% of the sample. In light of the paper, this sample's time point label describes: around 29 days on oral tofacitinib. In light of the paper, this sample's treatment or condition label describes: oral pan-JAK inhibitor, 5-10 mg twice daily. The sample here was CD4+ T cells sorted from blood, taken at week 4, from a patient treated with tofacitinib. These receptors all stem from a human donor with alopecia areata.

V is TRBV4-1 and J is TRBJ2-3; D is undetermined. The CDR3 extends over 13 amino acids. Germline CDR1 reads MGHRA; CDR2 reads YSYEKL. V lost 7 bases, J lost 1 base, and 9 bases lay in between. CDR3 nucleotides: TGCGCCAGCATTCAACCTGGCACAGATACGCAGTATTTT. Protein product: CASIQPGTDTQYF.

This chain links TRBV11-2 with TRBJ2-5, with D possibly matching TRBD1 (5 bases). The V end was cut by 5 bases, the J end by 3 bases, with 10 bases between. CDR3 length: 13 amino acids. Germline V gene data show CDR1 as SGHAT and CDR2 as FQNNGV. The CDR3 loop reads CASSLGREETQYF. For the CDR3, the DNA is TGTGCCAGCAGCCTAGGCAGGGAAGAGACCCAGTACTTC.

This chain uses TRBV6-5 with TRBJ2-1; the D gene could be TRBD1 or TRBD2 (6 bases each). V lost 7 bases, J lost 6 bases, and 16 bases lay in between. This CDR3 has 14 amino acids. Germline-derived CDR1 and CDR2 are MNHEY and SVGAGI. CDR3 loop: CASTRLGGGNEQFF. For the CDR3, the DNA is TGTGCCAGCACCCGACTAGGAGGGGGCAATGAGCAGTTCTTC.

Only one count was recorded for this clone. The chain links TRBV6-5 to TRBJ2-5; tentative D call: TRBD1 (5 bases). Looked up from germline, CDR1 is MNHEY and CDR2 is SVGAGI. V shed 7 bases and J shed 5 bases, with 20 bases lying between them. The length of the CDR3 is 15 residues. The CDR3 spells CASTLGHRPRETQYF. The CDR3 DNA sequence: TGTGCCAGCACCTTAGGACATCGCCCCCGGGAGACCCAGTACTTC.

Worth noting for this clone: In the same sample, other DNA sequences code for this CDR3. The chain joins TRBV7-2 to TRBJ2-5, with 7 bases aligning to TRBD1. CDR1 SGHTA and CDR2 FQGNSA come from the germline V gene. This CDR3 is built from 14 residues. The ends lost 5 bases at V and 5 bases at J; junction bases unmatched: 8. The CDR3: CASSPRQGGETQYF. CDR3 nucleotides: TGTGCCAGCAGCCCACGACAGGGCGGGGAGACCCAGTACTTC.

The chain combines TRBV30 with TRBJ2-7; 9 bases align to TRBD2. The germline V gene has CDR1 GTSNPN and CDR2 SVGIG (reference sequence). The CDR3 spans 14 residues. The J segment lost 4 bases and the V segment lost 2 bases, leaving 6 bases of the junction unmatched. CDR3 DNA: TGTGCCTGGAGTACATCGGGACTAGCTTACGAGCAGTACTTC. Protein product: CAWSTSGLAYEQYF.

The chain employs TRBV9 and TRBJ1-2; 8 nucleotides line up with TRBD1. J was trimmed by 4 bases and V by 5 bases; bases with no gene match: 4. Germline V gives CDR1 SGDLS, CDR2 YYNGEE. This CDR3 spans 13 amino acids. The CDR3 DNA sequence: TGTGCCAGCAGTCGGACAGGGCCCTATGGCTACACCTTC. Amino acids: CASSRTGPYGYTF.

This clone appeared a few times. CDR3 sequence reads: CASSLRLDQETQYF. CDR3 DNA: TGTGCCAGCAGCTTAAGACTTGATCAAGAGACCCAGTACTTC. The chain combines TRBV7-8 with TRBJ2-5; D not certain. The germline gives CDR1 SGHVS, CDR2 FQNEAQ. V was shortened by 2 bases and J by 2 bases, with 9 bases between the two germline ends. This CDR3 has 14 residues.

This sequence joins TRBV29-1 and TRBJ2-3; TRBD1 agrees at 9 bases. V lost 7 bases and J lost 0; bases outside the gene matches: 8. Germline loops: CDR1 SQVTM, CDR2 ANQGSEA. The CDR3 length is 15 residues. CDR3: CSGVSQGASTDTQYF. The CDR3 DNA reads as TGCAGCGGAGTTTCACAGGGGGCTAGCACAGATACGCAGTATTTT.

The V call is TRBV6-5, the J call TRBJ1-6; D gene ambiguous. This CDR3 has 13 residues. V gave up 0 bases and J gave up 7 bases, with 4 bases separating them. Germline V gives CDR1 MNHEY, CDR2 SVGAGI. The CDR3 region is CASSYSSNSPLHF. The CDR3 DNA follows: TGTGCCAGCAGTTACTCCAGCAATTCACCCCTCCACTTT.

This clone was picked up a small number of times. CDR3 region: CAWSVGQTYEQYF. The CDR3 region has the DNA TGTGCCTGGAGTGTGGGACAGACCTACGAGCAGTACTTC. The chain is built from TRBV30 and TRBJ2-7, with 7 nucleotides matching TRBD1. Germline V gives CDR1 GTSNPN, CDR2 SVGIG (reference sequence). This CDR3 is built from 13 residues. Germline trimming cut 0 bases from V and 2 bases from J; bases unmatched to any gene: 1. Drawing the rest from reference TRBV30 and TRBJ2-7, the complete variable domain is SQTIHQWPATLVQPVGSPLSLECTVEGTSNPNLYWYRQAAGRGLQLLFYSVGIGQISSEVPQNLSASRPQDRQFILSSKKLLLSDSGFYLCAWSVGQTYEQYFGPGTRLTVT.

The chain combines TRBV2 with TRBJ2-5, with no clear D. Germline V CDR1 and CDR2: SNHLY, FYNNEI. Trimming removed 2 bases at V and 5 bases at J, with 12 bases between. The CDR3 runs to 14 residues. As DNA, the CDR3 is TGTGCCAGCAGTGAAAACCCTTTGTGGGAGACCCAGTACTTC. Its protein is CASSENPLWETQYF.

V usage is TRBV29-1 and J usage is TRBJ1-1; TRBD1 matches at 8 bases. The J segment lost 4 bases and the V segment lost 7 bases, leaving 5 bases of the junction unmatched. This CDR3 spans 12 amino acids. CDR1 is SQVTM, CDR2 ANQGSEA, per germline. The CDR3 nucleotides read TGCAGCGCAGGGGGCTCTGGCACTGAAGCTTTCTTT. It encodes CSAGGSGTEAFF.

This chain uses TRBV7-2 with TRBJ2-4; D remains unclear. This CDR3 is built from 12 residues. V gave up 5 bases and J gave up 8 bases, with 10 bases separating them. Germline-derived CDR1 and CDR2 are SGHTA and FQGNSA. CDR3: CASSLNVDIQYF. DNA of the CDR3: TGTGCCAGCAGCCTCAATGTAGACATTCAGTACTTC.

The chain couples TRBV29-1 to TRBJ1-5, with D maybe TRBD1 (5 bases). The V gene's germline CDR1 is SQVTM and CDR2 ANQGSEA. Trimming pared 5 bases from V and 6 bases from J, leaving 11 bases between. The CDR3 runs 12 residues. The CDR3 sequence is CSVQGVGQPQHF. The CDR3 bases are TGCAGCGTTCAAGGGGTTGGTCAGCCCCAGCATTTT.

The genes are TRBV30 and TRBJ2-3; D unclear. This CDR3 comprises 13 residues. Trimming took off 3 bases at V and 1 base at J, with 8 bases between the two ends. Germline V gene lookup returns CDR1 GTSNPN and CDR2 SVGIG (reference sequence). CDR3 nucleotide sequence: TGTGCCTGGAGGGGCGCTGGCACAGATACGCAGTATTTT. This sequence encodes CAWRGAGTDTQYF.

This clone was seen more than once but under ten times. V gene TRBV5-1 combines with J gene TRBJ2-1; D is possibly TRBD1 or TRBD2 (5 bases each). Germline V gene sequence: CDR1 SGHRS, CDR2 YFSETQ. Trimming removed 6 bases at V and 6 bases at J, with 16 bases between. CDR3 length: 14 amino acids. CDR3 DNA: TGCGCCAGCACCTCCGTTGGGGCGGGCAATGAGCAGTTCTTC. Its protein product is CASTSVGAGNEQFF.

V usage is TRBV29-1 and J usage is TRBJ2-5; D unresolved. Germline values: CDR1 SQVTM, CDR2 ANQGSEA. The CDR3 totals 13 residues. Trimming left V 1 base short and J 4 bases short, with 10 bases between. CDR3 DNA: TGCAGCGTTGAAGCAGTGCGGAGAGAGACCCAGTACTTC. Its translation: CSVEAVRRETQYF.

V and J are TRBV5-1 and TRBJ1-1; 9 nucleotides agree with TRBD1. The CDR3 is 13 residues long. Germline V gene lookup returns CDR1 SGHRS and CDR2 YFSETQ. V dropped 4 bases and J dropped 6; count of bases not matched to a gene: 4. CDR3 in DNA: TGCGCCAGCAGCCTGGACAGGGGACCTGAAGCTTTCTTT. Translation gives CASSLDRGPEAFF.